What follows is one T cell receptor beta chain and its context. What it binds is not known. CDR3 length equals 15 residues. Trimming pared 5 bases from V and 2 bases from J, leaving 10 bases between. Germline V gene data show CDR1 as MNHEY and CDR2 as SVGAGI. The data were obtained in a study of beta chain features in type 1 diabetes. Broader study findings: The similarity of naive, central memory and Treg TCRB repertoires appeared greater among patients than among healthy donors. Across all four CD4+ subsets, people with type 1 diabetes showed modestly shorter TCRB CDR3s. Sequencing the cDNA could make cells with high TCR expression show up more than they should.

Expressed TCRB transcripts were sequenced after all isolated RNA was converted to cDNA. Sequencing was performed with immunoSEQ multiplex PCR; in TCRdb, only in-frame clones are kept and a portion is missing. This table holds about 660,000 clones, around 15% found once. Each sorted population was over 98% pure. The chain joins TRBV6-5 to TRBJ2-6; TRBD2 might be the D (7 bases). Sequences were obtained from naive CD4+ T cells from blood. The sequence was obtained from a man younger than 30 with type 1 diabetes. CDR3 protein: CASSRGAAGANVLTF. The DNA of the CDR3 is TGTGCCAGCAGTCGGGGGGCAGCTGGGGCCAACGTCCTGACTTTC.